The source of this T cell receptor (beta chain) is a study of a mutant IDH1 vaccine in newly diagnosed glioma. The wider study: Earlier care involved radiotherapy, temozolomide, or both, and the majority received both.

Clones were read by immunoSEQ multiplex PCR, and TCRdb kept only the in-frame ones, dropping some. The sample records roughly 86,000 clones, around 77% being singletons. The ends lost 10 bases at V and 0 bases at J; junction bases unmatched: 4. This CDR3 spans 14 amino acids. Germline V lookup: CDR1 MNHEY, CDR2 SVGAGI. A remark on this clone: As yet, its antigen is unknown.

Study-level points and caveats: Changes in the top peripheral T cell clonotypes seemingly had no bearing on pseudoprogression.

The time point is: baseline, week 1 (first vaccination visit). The treatment was: pre-vaccination baseline after standard-of-care therapy. Those who donated had recent WHO grade 3 or 4 IDH1-mutant, ATRX-lost astrocytomas. The rearrangement links TRBV6-5 to TRBJ2-1; 9 nucleotides match TRBD2. The TCR originated in a man aged 35-49 years with glioma. The starting material was PBMCs, obtained from a glioma patient treated with radiotherapy, temozolomide or both. The DNA of the CDR3 is TGTGCCACCCGTAGCGGGAGCTCCTACAATGAGCAGTTCTTC. Amino acid sequence: CATRSGSSYNEQFF.